The 32 T cell receptor beta chains reported below all come from one sample, sequenced in a study of blood T cell repertoires in COVID-19. Clones were read by immunoSEQ multiplex PCR, and TCRdb kept only the in-frame ones, dropping some. The table has approximately 89,000 clones, 70% to 80% seen once. Sequencing input: peripheral blood. The receptors were sampled from a human donor in a cohort sampled during active COVID-19.

The V call is TRBV18, the J call TRBJ2-7; 7 bases match TRBD1. CDR3 size: 12 residues. Per the germline V gene, CDR1 is KGHSH and CDR2 is LQKENI. V trimming: 6 bases; J trimming: 3 bases; junction bases outside the gene matches: 2. CDR3 DNA: TGTGCCAGCTCCGGGACAGACTACGAGCAGTACTTC. Its translation: CASSGTDYEQYF. Full variable domain (outside the CDR3, taken from reference TRBV18 and TRBJ2-7): NAGVMQNPRHLVRRRGQEARLRCSPMKGHSHVYWYRQLPEEGLKFMVYLQKENIIDESGMPKERFSAEFPKEGPSILRIQQVVRGDSAAYFCASSGTDYEQYFGPGTRLTVT.

This chain connects TRBV7-2 to TRBJ2-7; 7 bases are shared with TRBD1. V trimming: 5 bases; J trimming: 2 bases; junction bases outside the gene matches: 6. Per germline, CDR1 SGHTA and CDR2 FQGNSA. CDR3 length: 14 residues. The CDR3 sequence is CASSPGTATYEQYF. The CDR3 region has the DNA TGTGCCAGCAGCCCCGGGACAGCGACCTACGAGCAGTACTTC.

The V and J genes are TRBV9 and TRBJ2-1; 9 positions match TRBD1. The germline V gene encodes CDR1 SGDLS and CDR2 YYNGEE. Trimming took 0 bases from V and 5 from J; bases not matched to a gene: 9. The CDR3 has 17 amino acids. CDR3 loop: CASSVAGTGGIDNEQFF. The DNA of the CDR3 is TGTGCCAGCAGCGTAGCGGGCACAGGGGGCATCGACAATGAGCAGTTCTTC.

V gene TRBV30 combines with J gene TRBJ1-2, with 9 bases identical to TRBD1. The germline V gene has CDR1 GTSNPN and CDR2 SVGIG (reference sequence). The junction had 11 bases not matched to a gene; V was cut back by 4 bases and J by 8 bases. CDR3 length: 14 amino acids. For the CDR3, the DNA is TGTGCCTGGACCCGGGACAGGGCGGGATTGGGCTACACCTTC. Protein product: CAWTRDRAGLGYTF.

J is TRBJ2-3 and V is TRBV28, with a weak D call TRBD2 (6 bases). CDR3 size: 15 residues. Germline V gene sequence: CDR1 MDHEN, CDR2 SYDVKM. The CDR3 spells CATTRAEGYTDTQYF. As DNA, the CDR3 is TGTGCGACCACTCGGGCGGAGGGGTACACAGATACGCAGTATTTT.

This chain connects TRBV4-3 to TRBJ2-7, with 11 bases lining up with TRBD1. Germline-derived CDR1 and CDR2 are LGHNA and YSLEER. The trim removed 3 bases at V and 5 bases at J, leaving 9 bases unmatched. This CDR3 region has 16 residues. CDR3 nucleotides: TGCGCCAGCAGCCAGCGCCTCCGGGACAGGGGGAACGAGCAGTACTTC. Protein: CASSQRLRDRGNEQYF.

This clone was seen once. This chain joins TRBV15 and TRBJ1-2; no clear D gene. Trimming left V 0 bases short and J 5 bases short, with 13 bases between. CDR1 is LNHNV and CDR2 is YYDKDF in the germline V gene (reference sequence). The CDR3 totals 15 residues. CDR3 in DNA: TGTGCCACCAGCAGAGATCCGCTAGCTGATTATGGCTACACCTTC. This gives the protein CATSRDPLADYGYTF. The full variable domain, its missing parts supplied by reference TRBV15 and TRBJ1-2, is DAMVIQNPRYQVTQFGKPVTLSCSQTLNHNVMYWYQQKSSQAPKLLFHYYDKDFNNEADTPDNFQSRRPNTSFCFLDIRSPGLGDTAMYLCATSRDPLADYGYTFGSGTRLTVV.

V usage is TRBV5-5 and J usage is TRBJ2-7; the D gene is possibly TRBD2 (5 bases). CDR3 size: 13 residues. CDR1 SGHKS and CDR2 YYEKEE come from the germline V gene (reference sequence). V was cut by 6 bases and J by 6 bases, with 16 bases left in between. Written as DNA, the CDR3 is TGTGCCAGCAACCTCCCCGGAGGCCTCGAGCAGTACTTC. It translates to CASNLPGGLEQYF.

CDR3 in amino acids: CASSSTSGAYEQYF. The CDR3 bases are TGTGCCAGCAGCTCGACTAGCGGAGCCTACGAGCAGTACTTC. This chain links TRBV7-8 with TRBJ2-7; TRBD2 agrees at 9 bases. This CDR3 has 14 residues. Trimming removed 4 bases from V and 2 bases from J; junction bases left unmatched: 3. The germline gives CDR1 SGHVS, CDR2 FQNEAQ.

Written as DNA, the CDR3 is TGTGCCAGCAGTCCCAACAGACGGGGGGGAAACATTCAGTACTTC. Translated: CASSPNRRGGNIQYF. V is TRBV28 and J is TRBJ2-4, with TRBD2 matching 8 bases. CDR3 length equals 15 residues. With 5 bases clipped from V and 6 bases from J, the junction kept 9 bases outside the gene matches. CDR1 is MDHEN and CDR2 is SYDVKM in the germline V gene.

This chain uses TRBV30 with TRBJ2-1, with 11 nucleotides matching TRBD1. V dropped 3 bases and J dropped 4; count of bases not matched to a gene: 8. The CDR3 loop spans 16 amino acids. The V gene's germline CDR1 is GTSNPN and CDR2 SVGIG (reference sequence). The CDR3: CAWSNTGTGGYNEQFF. The CDR3 DNA sequence: TGTGCCTGGAGCAATACCGGGACAGGGGGGTACAATGAGCAGTTCTTC. Full variable domain (remainder filled in from reference TRBV30 and TRBJ2-1): SQTIHQWPATLVQPVGSPLSLECTVEGTSNPNLYWYRQAAGRGLQLLFYSVGIGQISSEVPQNLSASRPQDRQFILSSKKLLLSDSGFYLCAWSNTGTGGYNEQFFGPGTRLTVL.

In nucleotides, the CDR3 is TGTGCCAGCAAAACTAGCGGGAGAGGGTACAATGAGCAGTTCTTC. This sequence encodes CASKTSGRGYNEQFF. This chain uses TRBV6-5 with TRBJ2-1, with 11 bases fitting TRBD2. Germline assignment: CDR1 MNHEY and CDR2 SVGAGI. The V and J ends lost 7 bases and 4 bases, in that order; junction bases with no gene match: 6. CDR3 size: 15 residues.

The rearrangement uses TRBV2 and TRBJ2-2; the D gene is possibly TRBD1 (5 bases). This CDR3 region has 12 residues. Germline V gene sequence: CDR1 SNHLY, CDR2 FYNNEI. V lost 9 bases and J 6 bases, leaving 11 bases between the germline ends. DNA for the CDR3: TGTGCCAGTCAGGGTTTTTCCGGGGAGCTGTTTTTT. As protein: CASQGFSGELFF.

About this clone itself: One end of the junction varies from germline; a read error may be responsible. The chain recombines TRBV12-3 or TRBV12-4 with TRBJ1-2; D is perhaps TRBD1 (6 bases). CDR3 length: 8 amino acids. The CDR3 spells CASSRTAF. CDR3 bases: TGTGCCAGCAGTCGGACAGCGTTC.

This chain connects TRBV18 to TRBJ2-7; TRBD1 matches at 10 bases. V was clipped by 5 bases and J by 4 bases; unmatched bases: 8. Germline values: CDR1 KGHSH, CDR2 LQKENI. This CDR3 is 15 amino acids long. The CDR3: CASSIGTGERYEQYF. The CDR3 DNA reads TGTGCCAGCTCAATCGGGACAGGGGAACGGTACGAGCAGTACTTC.

On this clone: Sequence at one end of the junction differs from germline and may be a read error. V is TRBV20-1 and J is TRBJ1-2; D gene uncertain. The CDR3 totals 8 residues. Germline V CDR1 and CDR2: DFQATT, SNEGSKA (reference sequence). The DNA of the CDR3 is TGCAGTGCTCTTTTTTCGGGCTTC. It codes for CSALFSGF.

The chain recombines TRBV10-2 with TRBJ2-5, with 11 bases identical to TRBD1. J gave up 4 bases and V 6 bases, and 7 bases lay outside the gene matches. The CDR3 is 15 amino acids. CDR1 WSHSY and CDR2 SAAADI come from the germline V gene. The CDR3 DNA follows: TGCGCCAGCAGCGACGGACAGGGGGCAGGAGAGACCCAGTACTTC. Protein sequence: CASSDGQGAGETQYF.

The J gene is TRBJ1-2, the V gene TRBV19; D is unresolved. CDR1 and CDR2 (germline): LNHDA, SQIVND (reference sequence). Trimming shortened V by 1 base and J by 8 bases, and 11 bases separated the two germline ends. This CDR3 is 13 amino acids long. The CDR3 loop reads CASSIASGPGYTF. The CDR3, as DNA: TGTGCCAGTAGTATAGCCTCCGGTCCGGGCTACACCTTC.

This chain links TRBV5-4 with TRBJ2-4; perhaps TRBD2 as D (5 bases). The length of the CDR3 is 16 residues. V was shortened by 4 bases and J by 4 bases, with 18 bases between the two germline ends. Per the germline V gene, CDR1 is SGHNT and CDR2 is YYREEE (reference sequence). CDR3 amino acids: CASSRVDWDYKNIQYF. CDR3 nucleotide sequence: TGTGCCAGCAGCCGGGTGGACTGGGATTATAAAAACATTCAGTACTTC.

The chain employs TRBV30 and TRBJ1-6; no definite D call. The V gene's germline CDR1 is GTSNPN and CDR2 SVGIG (reference sequence). The CDR3 loop spans 11 amino acids. Trimming cost V 3 bases and J 7 bases, with 4 bases left between them. The CDR3 nucleotides read TGTGCCTGGAGCGTGAATTCACCCCTCCACTTT. Translation: CAWSVNSPLHF.

On this clone itself: Germline and junction disagree at one end, which may indicate a read error. The genes are TRBV3-1 (or the pseudogene TRBV3-2) and TRBJ1-1; the D gene is possibly TRBD1 (5 bases). Germline lookup yields CDR1 LGHDT and CDR2 YNNKEL (reference sequence). The CDR3 runs to 14 residues. This CDR3 is CASGQAGSITEAFF. The CDR3 nucleotides read TGTGCCAGCGGCCAAGCAGGGTCGATAACTGAAGCTTTCTTT.

This clone was counted a single time. The genes are TRBV7-6 and TRBJ2-1; 7 nucleotides agree with TRBD2. CDR3 length equals 16 residues. Germline trimming cut 0 bases from V and 6 bases from J; bases unmatched to any gene: 8. CDR1 and CDR2 (germline): SGHVS, FNYEAQ. Here the CDR3 DNA reads TGTGCCAGCAGCTTAGCGATACAGCGGGATATCAATGAGCAGTTCTTC. Translation: CASSLAIQRDINEQFF.

The chain links TRBV6-5 to TRBJ2-7, with TRBD2 matching 7 bases. The germline V gene encodes CDR1 MNHEY and CDR2 SVGAGI. V lost 6 bases, J lost 2 bases, and 10 bases stayed unmatched. CDR3 length: 15 residues. CDR3 DNA: TGTGCCAGCAGCCCAGCCGGGCGGGGGACCTACGAGCAGTACTTC. It specifies CASSPAGRGTYEQYF.

The chain has TRBV9 and TRBJ2-1; a possible D gene is TRBD1 (6 bases). V gave up 0 bases and J gave up 10 bases, with 11 bases separating them. This CDR3 contains 13 residues. In germline, CDR1 is SGDLS, CDR2 YYNGEE. CDR3 DNA: TGTGCCAGCAGCGTAGAGACTGGGGGCGAGCAGTTCTTC. It translates to CASSVETGGEQFF.

The chain uses TRBV2 and TRBJ2-4, with a tentative D call TRBD2 (5 bases). V was shortened by 5 bases and J by 0 bases, with 11 bases between the two germline ends. The germline CDR1 and CDR2 sequences are SNHLY and FYNNEI. This CDR3 region has 15 residues. CDR3 loop: CASSSEGSAKNIQYF. Written as DNA, the CDR3 is TGTGCCAGCAGTAGTGAGGGCTCAGCCAAAAACATTCAGTACTTC.

The chain joins TRBV29-1 to TRBJ2-3, with 8 bases identical to TRBD1. The CDR3 is made up of 17 amino acids. In germline, CDR1 is SQVTM, CDR2 ANQGSEA. V lost 1 base to trimming and J lost 7 bases; unmatched junction nucleotides: 16. CDR3 in amino acids: CSVEGRQGLNVRNTQYF. In DNA form, the CDR3 reads TGCAGCGTTGAAGGCCGACAGGGGCTCAACGTCCGAAATACGCAGTATTTT.

The chain carries TRBV3-1 (or the pseudogene TRBV3-2) and TRBJ2-1; 9 positions agree with TRBD2. Germline assignment: CDR1 LGHDT and CDR2 YNNKEL (reference sequence). V dropped 4 bases and J dropped 6; count of bases not matched to a gene: 4. This CDR3 region has 14 residues. CDR3 sequence: CASSPISGSNEQFF. CDR3 bases: TGTGCCAGCAGCCCGATTAGCGGGAGCAATGAGCAGTTCTTC.

This chain connects TRBV18 to TRBJ2-3; TRBD2 aligns across 8 bases. The germline V gene encodes CDR1 KGHSH and CDR2 LQKENI. The V and J ends lost 6 bases and 3 bases, in that order; junction bases with no gene match: 8. The CDR3 spans 15 residues. The CDR3 DNA sequence: TGTGCCAGCTCGTCAACTAGCGGTGGGACAGATACGCAGTATTTT. Protein: CASSSTSGGTDTQYF.

The CDR3 reads CASSLRMGGLDEKLFF. Written as DNA, the CDR3 is TGTGCCAGCAGCTTAAGAATGGGGGGGTTGGATGAAAAACTGTTTTTT. V is TRBV7-2 and J is TRBJ1-4; D possibly corresponds to TRBD1 (5 bases). Trimming took off 2 bases at V and 6 bases at J, with 16 bases between the two ends. Germline values: CDR1 SGHTA, CDR2 FQGNSA. The CDR3 runs 16 residues.

The gene calls are TRBV3-1 (or the pseudogene TRBV3-2) and TRBJ1-1, with a tentative D call TRBD1 (5 bases). Germline CDR1 reads LGHDT; CDR2 reads YNNKEL (reference sequence). The CDR3 sequence is 14 residues long. V lost 5 bases and J lost 5, with 15 bases in between. The CDR3 loop reads CASSTWTRRTEAFF. The CDR3 DNA sequence: TGTGCCAGCAGCACCTGGACAAGGAGAACTGAAGCTTTCTTT.

This rearrangement joins TRBV5-5 to TRBJ1-5; 8 nucleotides line up with TRBD1. Germline V gene sequence: CDR1 SGHKS, CDR2 YYEKEE (reference sequence). The CDR3 is made up of 17 amino acids. J lost 3 bases, V lost 0 bases, and 8 bases had no gene match. CDR3 in amino acids: CASSLVGTGLLNQPQHF. For the CDR3, the DNA is TGTGCCAGCAGCTTGGTAGGGACAGGCCTCCTCAATCAGCCCCAGCATTTT.

The genes are TRBV2 and TRBJ2-7, with 8 bases matching TRBD1. Germline CDR1 reads SNHLY; CDR2 reads FYNNEI. This CDR3 is 14 amino acids long. V was clipped by 10 bases and J by 2 bases; unmatched bases: 10. The CDR3 region has the DNA TGTGCCACGAAGGAGGGACAGGTCCCCTACGAGCAGTACTTC. Translation: CATKEGQVPYEQYF.